These 28 T cell receptor beta chains were sequenced from one sample in a study of T cells in Graves' hyperthyroidism and ophthalmopathy. Amplification of TCR beta CDR3 regions used RNA as the template. A first-round RT-PCR of the TCR CDR3 used the HTBI primer set. TCRdb recomputed calls from the multiplex PCR reads with MiXCR, one row per CDR3 protein. There are 600,000 to 650,000 distinct CDR3 sequences in the sample; less than 25% occur only once, and 30% to 40% lies in the top ten. The material sequenced was blood. All receptors derive from a man aged 25 to 40 with Graves' ophthalmopathy.

This clonotype was recorded many times. The CDR3 sequence is CASSLALRGAAAFF. The CDR3 DNA is TGTGCCAGCAGTTTAGCGCTTCGGGGGGCGGCAGCTTTCTTT. This chain links TRBV12-3 or TRBV12-4 with TRBJ1-1; D is possibly TRBD1 (6 bases). Trimming cost V 0 bases and J 10 bases, with 15 bases left between them. This CDR3 comprises 14 residues.

A note on this clonotype: One end of the junction is discordant with germline, which a read error may explain. The chain uses TRBV12-3 or TRBV12-4 and TRBJ2-1; 10 positions match TRBD2. CDR3 length: 14 residues. The CDR3 is CASSSAGGYNEQSF. CDR3 nucleotides: TGTGCCAGCAGTTCAGCGGGAGGGTACAATGAGCAGTCCTTC.

The table lists this clonotype with many counts. The chain links TRBV5-1 to TRBJ2-1; D call uncertain. The germline CDR1 and CDR2 sequences are SGHRS and YFSETQ. Trimming removed 5 bases at V and 10 bases at J, with 10 bases between. The CDR3 length is 11 residues. CDR3 in amino acids: CASSKVTEQFF. The CDR3 DNA sequence: TGCGCCAGCAGTAAAGTAACGGAGCAGTTCTTC.

The chain combines TRBV20-1 with TRBJ2-7; TRBD1 or TRBD2 may be the D gene (5 bases each). V lost 2 bases and J 3 bases, leaving 14 bases between the germline ends. This CDR3 is 14 amino acids long. From germline, CDR1 is DFQATT and CDR2 SNEGSKA (reference sequence). The CDR3 bases are TGCAGTGCTAGACCGGGACGGATAGACTACGAGCAGTACTTC. Amino acids: CSARPGRIDYEQYF.

This rearrangement joins TRBV7-9 to TRBJ2-7; 10 nucleotides line up with TRBD1. The CDR3 length is 15 residues. Germline CDR1 and CDR2: SEHNR and FQNEAQ (reference sequence). V lost 4 bases to trimming and J lost 1 base; unmatched junction nucleotides: 4. DNA of the CDR3: TGTGCCAGCAGCTCAGGGGACAGGGGATCCTACGAGCAGTACTTC. Residues: CASSSGDRGSYEQYF.

The sample holds many counts of this clonotype. This chain links TRBV7-2 with TRBJ2-7; tentatively, D is TRBD1 (6 bases). Trimming stripped 1 base from V and 6 bases from J, with 7 bases between. CDR3 length equals 12 residues. Germline V gene sequence: CDR1 SGHTA, CDR2 FQGNSA. In nucleotides, the CDR3 is TGTGCCAGCAGCTTAGTCAGGGGCGAGCAGTACTTC. The encoded protein is CASSLVRGEQYF. Full variable domain (rest looked up from reference TRBV7-2 and TRBJ2-7): GAGVSQSPSNKVTEKGKDVELRCDPISGHTALYWYRQSLGQGLEFLIYFQGNSAPDKSGLPSDRFSAERTGGSVSTLTIQRTQQEDSAVYLCASSLVRGEQYFGPGTRLTVT.

The CDR3 DNA sequence: TGTGCCACCAGCAGAGGTTTTCGGAGCGGGGAGACCCAGTACTTC. Its translation: CATSRGFRSGETQYF. The V and J genes are TRBV15 and TRBJ2-5, with a tentative D call TRBD2 (6 bases). The CDR3 covers 15 residues. Germline CDR1 LNHNV, CDR2 YYDKDF (reference sequence). V was clipped by 1 base and J by 5 bases, with 14 bases between them.

The rearrangement joins TRBV7-2 to TRBJ2-3; TRBD2 matches 12 bases. Germline CDR1 is SGHTA and CDR2 is FQGNSA. V was pared by 3 bases and J by 2 bases, with 3 bases of the junction left unmatched. This CDR3 comprises 16 residues. In DNA, the CDR3 is TGTGCCAGCAGCTTGGGGACTAGCGGGCCCACAGATACGCAGTATTTT. It specifies CASSLGTSGPTDTQYF.

The gene calls are TRBV10-3 and TRBJ2-1; TRBD2 is a possible D gene (5 bases). The CDR3 has 16 amino acids. Per germline, CDR1 ENHRY and CDR2 SYGVKD. The V gene lost 0 bases and the J gene lost 4 bases, with 13 bases spanning the gap. The CDR3 reads CAISESNDYLYNEQFF. The CDR3 bases are TGTGCCATCAGTGAGTCGAATGACTACCTGTACAATGAGCAGTTCTTC.

This chain links TRBV2 with TRBJ2-1, with 8 bases lining up with TRBD1. The length of the CDR3 is 15 residues. CDR1 and CDR2 (germline): SNHLY, FYNNEI. Trimming removed 5 bases from V and 1 base from J; junction bases left unmatched: 4. Here the CDR3 DNA reads TGTGCCAGCAGTCCGGACAGGGCTTCCTACAATGAGCAGTTCTTC. Translation gives CASSPDRASYNEQFF.

This clonotype came up a few times. The chain couples TRBV7-8 to TRBJ2-7; 7 bases fit TRBD1. Germline CDR1 SGHVS, CDR2 FQNEAQ. The CDR3 extends over 16 amino acids. V gave up 4 bases and J gave up 2 bases; unmatched junction bases: 11. CDR3 amino acids: CASSSTELQGPYEQYF. The CDR3 DNA reads TGTGCCAGCAGCTCGACAGAATTACAGGGGCCCTACGAGCAGTACTTC.

This clonotype was seen only a few times. The chain has TRBV28 and TRBJ1-2, with TRBD1 matching over 10 bases. The CDR3 extends over 13 amino acids. The J segment lost 6 bases and the V segment lost 6 bases, leaving 4 bases of the junction unmatched. Looked up from germline, CDR1 is MDHEN and CDR2 is SYDVKM. The CDR3 DNA follows: TGTGCCAGCAGCCCGACAGGGGGCAATGGCTACACCTTC. This encodes CASSPTGGNGYTF.

The chain carries TRBV7-2 and TRBJ2-2, with D unresolved. Deletions cut 5 bases from V and 3 bases from J, with 10 bases between. Looked up from germline, CDR1 is SGHTA and CDR2 is FQGNSA. This CDR3 spans 14 amino acids. CDR3 residues: CASSAYYYTGELFF. CDR3 DNA sequence: TGTGCCAGCAGCGCCTACTACTACACCGGGGAGCTGTTTTTT. The entire variable domain, with the rest obtained from reference TRBV7-2 and TRBJ2-2, is as follows: GAGVSQSPSNKVTEKGKDVELRCDPISGHTALYWYRQSLGQGLEFLIYFQGNSAPDKSGLPSDRFSAERTGGSVSTLTIQRTQQEDSAVYLCASSAYYYTGELFFGEGSRLTVL.

This clonotype came up once. A much bigger clone sits one base away, suggesting this may be a read error. As DNA, the CDR3 is TGTGCCAGCGGCCGCGGGGGTTATGGCTACACCTTC. Residues: CASGRGGYGYTF. The gene calls are TRBV3-1 and TRBJ1-2; the D gene is possibly TRBD1 (5 bases). The ends were cut back, 8 bases at V and 5 bases at J, with 12 bases in the middle. CDR3 length: 12 residues. The germline gives CDR1 LGHDT, CDR2 YNNKEL (reference sequence).

The V call is TRBV6-5, the J call TRBJ2-2; TRBD2 matches at 11 bases. In germline, CDR1 is MNHEY, CDR2 SVGAGI. The V and J ends lost 4 bases and 5 bases, in that order; junction bases with no gene match: 9. CDR3 length equals 17 residues. In DNA form, the CDR3 reads TGTGCCAGCAGTTTAGATCCGGGACTAGCGGAGACCGGGGAGCTGTTTTTT. Translation: CASSLDPGLAETGELFF.

This clonotype was seen many times. V is TRBV7-8 and J is TRBJ2-7; 7 bases line up with TRBD2. Germline values: CDR1 SGHVS, CDR2 FQNEAQ. The junction had 5 bases not matched to a gene; V was cut back by 1 base and J by 2 bases. CDR3 length equals 15 residues. This CDR3 reads CASSLVRERAYEQYF. Written as DNA, the CDR3 is TGTGCCAGCAGCTTAGTGCGGGAGCGAGCCTACGAGCAGTACTTC.

This clonotype was counted between two and nine times. The CDR3 DNA is TGTGCCATCAGTGCACCGGGACAGCACACTGAAGCTTTCTTT. It specifies CAISAPGQHTEAFF. The rearrangement joins TRBV10-3 to TRBJ1-1; 7 nucleotides agree with TRBD1. CDR3 length: 14 amino acids. Germline V lookup: CDR1 ENHRY, CDR2 SYGVKD. The trim removed 4 bases at V and 3 bases at J, leaving 5 bases unmatched.

This clonotype was seen repeatedly, ten times or more. The J gene is TRBJ2-3, the V gene TRBV2, with no clear D. CDR1 is SNHLY and CDR2 is FYNNEI in the germline V gene. The length of the CDR3 is 11 residues. The V and J ends lost 7 bases and 2 bases respectively, with 4 bases between them. CDR3 in amino acids: CASTITDTQYF. Here the CDR3 DNA reads TGTGCCAGCACTATCACAGATACGCAGTATTTT.

This chain uses TRBV28 with TRBJ2-2, with a possible D match to TRBD2 (5 bases). Trimming took off 6 bases at V and 6 bases at J, with 20 bases between the two ends. Germline V gene sequence: CDR1 MDHEN, CDR2 SYDVKM. The CDR3 spans 16 residues. The chain's CDR3 is CASSPGSGVRSGELFF. CDR3 sequence (DNA): TGTGCCAGCAGCCCGGGGAGTGGCGTTCGCTCCGGGGAGCTGTTTTTT.

This clonotype was seen only a few times. V gene TRBV7-2 combines with J gene TRBJ2-3; TRBD2 matches 9 bases. Germline assignment: CDR1 SGHTA and CDR2 FQGNSA. J lost 2 bases, V lost 0 bases, and 3 bases had no gene match. The CDR3 is made up of 16 amino acids. This CDR3 is CASSLAAGLATDTQYF. CDR3 nucleotides: TGTGCCAGCAGCTTAGCGGCGGGACTAGCCACAGATACGCAGTATTTT.

The rearrangement links TRBV4-1 to TRBJ2-3; 8 bases line up with TRBD2. The CDR3 totals 18 residues. V dropped 4 bases and J dropped 2; count of bases not matched to a gene: 14. Germline assignment: CDR1 MGHRA and CDR2 YSYEKL. The DNA of the CDR3 is TGCGCCAGCAGCCTCGGGGGGGCGGGAGGAGGTGACACAGATACGCAGTATTTT. It translates to CASSLGGAGGGDTDTQYF.

This chain uses TRBV4-1 with TRBJ2-1; D gene uncertain. Germline loops: CDR1 MGHRA, CDR2 YSYEKL. This CDR3 region has 13 residues. Deletions cut 5 bases from V and 6 bases from J, with 11 bases between. In nucleotides, the CDR3 is TGCGCCAGCAGCGGATACGGAGTCAATGAGCAGTTCTTC. This encodes CASSGYGVNEQFF.

The chain uses TRBV4-2 and TRBJ2-5, with TRBD2 matching over 9 bases. Germline CDR1 LGHNA, CDR2 YNFKEQ. Trimming at V came to 5 bases and at J to 2 bases, leaving 6 bases not matched to a gene. There are 15 residues in the CDR3. CDR3 region: CASSDRLAEQETQYF. As DNA, the CDR3 is TGTGCCAGCAGCGATCGACTAGCGGAACAAGAGACCCAGTACTTC.

The chain recombines TRBV20-1 with TRBJ1-4, with 8 bases fitting TRBD1. Germline assignment: CDR1 DFQATT and CDR2 SNEGSKA (reference sequence). The CDR3 is 15 residues long. The trim removed 6 bases at V and 3 bases at J, leaving 9 bases unmatched. The CDR3 here is CSAGAGGLSNEKLFF. The CDR3 DNA is TGCAGTGCGGGAGCAGGGGGCCTGTCTAATGAAAAACTGTTTTTT.

Turning to this clonotype: This clone may be a read error of a much larger clone one base away. The chain employs TRBV11-3 and TRBJ1-2; no definite D call. Germline V gives CDR1 SGHNT, CDR2 YENEEA. The CDR3 is made up of 14 amino acids. CDR3 DNA: TGTGTCAGCAGCTTAGACGGGCGGATCTATGGCTACACCTTC. This sequence encodes CVSSLDGRIYGYTF.

This clonotype was seen only once. It may be a read error: a sequence one base away is much more abundant. The rearrangement joins TRBV18 to TRBJ2-1; 9 nucleotides line up with TRBD2. Germline V gene data show CDR1 as KGHSH and CDR2 as LQKENI. This CDR3 is built from 16 residues. CDR3 amino acids: CASSPRGGACSNEQFF. CDR3 coding DNA: TGTGCCAGCTCTCCACGCGGGGGGGCATGTAGCAATGAGCAGTTCTTC.

The chain couples TRBV2 to TRBJ1-1; 7 nucleotides agree with TRBD1. This CDR3 has 18 residues. Trimming took 4 bases from V and 1 from J; bases not matched to a gene: 15. In germline, CDR1 is SNHLY, CDR2 FYNNEI. CDR3 DNA sequence: TGTGCCAGCAGTGGAGGCAGGGGGTCAGGGGGTGGGAACACTGAAGCTTTCTTT. Residues: CASSGGRGSGGGNTEAFF.

This clonotype was seen at least ten times. This chain joins TRBV29-1 and TRBJ2-1, with 7 bases lining up with TRBD2. In germline, CDR1 is SQVTM, CDR2 ANQGSEA. CDR3 size: 13 residues. V gave up 3 bases and J gave up 13 bases; unmatched junction bases: 12. The CDR3 DNA follows: TGCAGCGTTGAGCCAACGATGGCGGGAGTTCAGTTCTTC. Encoded protein: CSVEPTMAGVQFF.